This is a list of T cell receptor beta chains from one sample in a study of T cell repertoires in cytomegalovirus infection. TCRdb used MiXCR to reprocess the reads, holding one entry per CDR3 protein. The sample includes approximately 990,000 distinct CDR3 sequences, roughly 30% of them seen just once. No antigen has been assigned to these receptors. This material consisted of cultured CD8+ T cells from PBMCs, taken from culture after CMV antigen stimulation. These receptors originate from a human donor in good health (CMV status not recorded). Some clones in this sample may be carry-over from other donors' samples. Both conserved end residues are part of each CDR3. A D gene is named only where the DNA matches it firmly. Clone size is shown for a subset of rows, as once, few, many or a class of expanded clone.

CDR3 length,J gene,V gene,D gene,clone size,CDR3 DNA,CDR3 protein
14,TRBJ2-3,TRBV7-2,.,many,TGTGCCAGCAGCTTCCGCAGGGAATTGGGTACGCAGTATTTT,CASSFRRELGTQYF
17,TRBJ2-5,TRBV7-9,TRBD2,.,TGTGCCAGCAGCTTAGCATTACGGCGGGGGATTGAAGAGACCCAGTACTTC,CASSLALRRGIEETQYF
16,TRBJ2-5,TRBV18,TRBD1,.,TGTGCCAGCTCACCCTCTGTATACGGGACAGTTGGGACCCAGTACTTC,CASSPSVYGTVGTQYF
14,TRBJ1-2,TRBV6-2/TRBV6-3,.,.,TGTGCCAGCAGTCACACGATTAGGGGTGATGGCTACACCTTC,CASSHTIRGDGYTF
13,TRBJ1-5,TRBV7-8,.,few,TGTGCCAGCAGCCCCGCGACCAATCAGCCCCAGCATTTT,CASSPATNQPQHF
17,TRBJ2-3,TRBV7-8,.,.,TGTGCCAGCAGCTCAACTGGACTGCGCTCTAGCACAGATACGCAGTATTTT,CASSSTGLRSSTDTQYF
13,TRBJ2-7,TRBV10-3,.,.,TGTGCCATCAGTGGGGGGGCAACCTACGAGCAGTACTTC,CAISGGATYEQYF
16,TRBJ2-3,TRBV27,TRBD2,.,TGTGCCAGCAGTCCCTGGGGGGGACCGAGCACAGATACGCAGTATTTT,CASSPWGGPSTDTQYF
18,TRBJ2-1,TRBV6-5,TRBD2,few,TGTGCCAGCAGTTACACCGAGACTAGCGGGGGTTTCCACAATGAGCAGTTCTTC,CASSYTETSGGFHNEQFF
15,TRBJ2-1,TRBV6-6,TRBD2,.,TGTGCCAGCATTCATTGGGGGGGACCCTACAATGAGCAGTTCTTC,CASIHWGGPYNEQFF
13,TRBJ1-5,TRBV12-3/TRBV12-4,TRBD1,.,TGTGCCAGCAGCCCCGGGACAGGTCAGCCCCAGCATTTT,CASSPGTGQPQHF
15,TRBJ2-5,TRBV10-3,.,.,TGTGCCATCAGTGAGTCCTGGACGGACCAGGAGACCCAGTACTTC,CAISESWTDQETQYF
13,TRBJ2-1,TRBV7-6,.,few,TGTGCCATCTTTGCTAGAAATTACAATGAGCAGTTCTTC,CAIFARNYNEQFF
16,TRBJ2-1,TRBV7-8,.,many,TGTGCCAGCAGCCCTCCTTCGGGGGAGGCCTACAATGAGCAGTTCTTC,CASSPPSGEAYNEQFF
15,TRBJ2-1,TRBV7-6,.,.,TGTGCCAGCAGGGCCGGCGGGGCTAGGCACAATGAGCAGTTCTTC,CASRAGGARHNEQFF
12,TRBJ1-2,TRBV9,.,.,TGTGCCAGCGCCAAGGGTACCTATGGCTACACCTTC,CASAKGTYGYTF
12,TRBJ1-1,TRBV7-9,.,many,TGTGCCAGCAGCTACCCCGGACAGGAAGCTTTCTTT,CASSYPGQEAFF
15,TRBJ2-3,TRBV7-9,TRBD2,few,TGTGCCAGCAGCTCGCGGGGGAGGAGCACAGATACGCAGTATTTT,CASSSRGRSTDTQYF
16,TRBJ2-7,TRBV27,TRBD2,.,TGTGCCAGCAGTTTAGACGGGACTAGCGGATCCTACGAGCAGTACTTC,CASSLDGTSGSYEQYF
16,TRBJ2-3,TRBV7-9,TRBD2,.,TGTGCCAGCAGCTTAACCGCGCGGGGGGCCACAGATACGCAGTATTTT,CASSLTARGATDTQYF
14,TRBJ1-2,TRBV7-6,.,.,TGTGCCAGCAGCTGGGGCGGGGTTGACTATGGCTACACCTTC,CASSWGGVDYGYTF
14,TRBJ2-7,TRBV20-1,.,.,TGCAGTGCTAGACCCTCGCAGGACTACTACGAGCAGTACTTC,CSARPSQDYYEQYF
14,TRBJ1-5,TRBV27,.,.,TGTGCCAGCAGTTCCGGACAGAGAAGGCAGCCCCAGCATTTT,CASSSGQRRQPQHF
16,TRBJ2-1,TRBV6-1,TRBD2,many,TGTGCCAGCAGTCCCGCCCGGACTAGCGGGTACAATGAGCAGTTCTTC,CASSPARTSGYNEQFF
15,TRBJ2-1,TRBV5-4,.,many,TGTGCCAGCAGCTTGGACTTGAGCTCCTACAATGAGCAGTTCTTC,CASSLDLSSYNEQFF
17,TRBJ2-7,TRBV7-9,.,.,TGTGCCAGCAGCATGTCCTTGGCCCTACTCTTCTCCTACGAGCAGTACTTC,CASSMSLALLFSYEQYF
14,TRBJ2-2,TRBV25-1,.,few,TGTGCCAGCAGCGTCAGAATGGACACCGGGGAGCTGTTTTTT,CASSVRMDTGELFF
17,TRBJ1-1,TRBV28,TRBD1,few,TGTGCCAGCAGGGCTCCGGGACAGGGGGCGCAGGACACTGAAGCTTTCTTT,CASRAPGQGAQDTEAFF
15,TRBJ2-7,TRBV6-6,TRBD2,.,TGTGCCAGCAGCCGGACTAGCGGGGGGGCCGATGAGCAGTACTTC,CASSRTSGGADEQYF
14,TRBJ2-7,TRBV7-6,.,many,TGTGCCAGCAGCCCGAATTTAGGCATCCACGAGCAGTACTTC,CASSPNLGIHEQYF
19,TRBJ1-1,TRBV7-9,.,few,TGTGCCAGCAGCTTAGAAGCTGGCAGGGGCAATCCTATGAACACTGAAGCTTTCTTT,CASSLEAGRGNPMNTEAFF
12,TRBJ2-4,TRBV27,.,.,TGTGCCAGGACCCTAGCCAAAAACATTCAGTACTTC,CARTLAKNIQYF
15,TRBJ1-1,TRBV12-5,.,.,TGTGCTAGTGGTTTTGTCGGGATGGAGCGGACTGAAGCTTTCTTT,CASGFVGMERTEAFF
15,TRBJ2-1,TRBV12-3/TRBV12-4,.,once,TGTGCCAGCAGTTTAGCGCTAGTGGGGGACAATGAGCAGTTCTTC,CASSLALVGDNEQFF
17,TRBJ2-3,TRBV12-3/TRBV12-4,TRBD2,few,TGTGCCAGCACTCAACAGACAACTAGCGGATCCACAGATACGCAGTATTTT,CASTQQTTSGSTDTQYF
14,TRBJ2-1,TRBV4-1,.,many,TGCGCCAGCAGCCAAGGGACCACCTACAATGAGCAGTTCTTC,CASSQGTTYNEQFF
14,TRBJ1-1,TRBV5-5,.,many,TGTGCCAGCAGCCAGAGACATGGCGGCACTGAAGCTTTCTTT,CASSQRHGGTEAFF